This T cell receptor beta chain was recorded in a study of cytomegalovirus exposure and HLA in healthy donors. General observations from the study: Despite most TCR sequences being rare, some public TCRs occurred in many donors. Associated with cytomegalovirus, according to the listing, were 150 to 200 TCR beta chains. The TCR clusters that emerged in the first cohort tended, a later analysis found, to co-occur in the approximately 110 validation repertoires.

Donors were drawn from the approximately 120-subject validation cohort, separate from the roughly 700-subject first cohort. Profiled with immunoSEQ multiplex PCR; TCRdb holds only in-frame clones, not every one. Among about 68,000 clones listed, about nine tenths were seen once. Remarks on this clone: Antigen: not known.

Germline V CDR1 and CDR2: LGHNA, YSLEER. This CDR3 comprises 13 residues. The ends were cut back, 1 base at V and 15 bases at J, with 16 bases in the middle. The rearrangement links TRBV4-3 to TRBJ2-1; D perhaps matches TRBD2 (6 bases). This receptor was taken from a young man in good health and CMV-seronegative. The specimen was PBMCs. CDR3 nucleotide sequence: TGCGCCAGCAGCCAAGCGGATGGGGGAGGTGCGTTCTTC. Protein: CASSQADGGGAFF.